This T cell receptor (beta chain) was documented in a study of Graves' ophthalmopathy and Graves' hyperthyroidism. V was clipped by 1 base and J by 13 bases, with 16 bases between them. Germline V gene sequence: CDR1 LGHNA, CDR2 YNFKEQ. This CDR3 is built from 13 residues. From RNA, the CDR3 regions of TCR beta chains were amplified and sequenced. Amplification began with first-round RT-PCR using HTBI primers, then second-round multiplex PCR was performed. MiXCR, run by TCRdb on the multiplex PCR reads, gives a single entry per CDR3 protein. The sample yields around 470,000 distinct CDR3 sequences, approximately 15% seen once. Presentation of ophthalmopathy in the donors involved moderate-to-severe activity, CAS ≥3, NOSPECS ≥4 and a duration under 3 months. This clonotype has ten or more counts.

The rearrangement links TRBV4-2 to TRBJ1-2; D unresolved. The source material was blood. The receptor was isolated from a woman aged 25 to 39 with Graves' ophthalmopathy. As DNA, the CDR3 is TGTGCCAGCAGCCAAGTCGGTCGGGTAGAGTTCACCTTC. It encodes CASSQVGRVEFTF.